This TCR beta chain was documented in a study of metastatic and nonmetastatic thyroid tumors. Overall study: Patients with malignant and benign thyroid disease provided blood and tumor or nodule tissue, whose repertoires were compared.

Whole-study results and caveats: Malignant thyroid tumors reportedly had TCR beta diversity that was significantly higher than in benign nodules, in blood and tumor.

In the original processing: CDR3 differences across clinicopathological groups were used to build a distant-metastasis classifier for papillary thyroid cancer. From the PCR reads, TCRdb re-called clones with MiXCR. These V and J calls derive from TCRdb rather than the authors' analysis. The table shows approximately 7,900 clones, with about a quarter occurring only once. Germline CDR1 reads MNHEY; CDR2 reads SMNVEV (reference sequence). The CDR3 covers 15 residues. V gave up 5 bases and J gave up 4 bases, with 15 bases separating them. Regarding this clone: Its antigen is unidentified.

Before thyroid surgery, none of the patients had received any treatment. The source is a female donor with papillary thyroid cancer or a benign thyroid nodule (not recorded which). Some clones in this sample may be carry-over from other donors' samples. The chain couples TRBV27 to TRBJ1-5; no definite D call. Material for sequencing was adjacent normal tissue. The CDR3 reads CASSPWTALNQPQHF. The CDR3 bases are TGTGCCAGCAGTCCCTGGACGGCCTTGAATCAGCCCCAGCATTTT.